Below, 21 T cell receptor beta chains from the same sample are listed, as sequenced in a study of glioma-infiltrating T cells after dendritic cell vaccination (dated by TCRdb to the mid-2010s). Libraries were constructed by the immunoSEQ multiplex PCR assay. TCRdb re-hosts the immuneACCESS table, in-frame sequences only. Its copies lack some clones; in the studies checked, an unresolved V gene accounts for under half of them, and the cause for the rest is not known. The sample table lists some 100,000 clones, approximately 81% of them with a count of one. The ten largest clones add up to around 2.9% of the sample. Source: blood, taken before dendritic cell vaccination. These receptors all stem from a human donor with glioblastoma.

The rearrangement uses TRBV27 and TRBJ1-5; maybe TRBD1 (5 bases). Per germline, CDR1 MNHEY and CDR2 SMNVEV (reference sequence). This CDR3 comprises 16 residues. The V and J ends lost 5 bases and 9 bases respectively, with 23 bases between them. CDR3 in DNA: TGTGCCAGCAGTCCCAGTAACAAGGACACCCTCGGGCCCCAGCATTTT. It specifies CASSPSNKDTLGPQHF.

The chain uses TRBV27 and TRBJ2-1; 10 nucleotides match TRBD2. The CDR3 contains 17 residues. V was clipped by 8 bases and J by 9 bases; unmatched bases: 19. The germline CDR1 and CDR2 sequences are MNHEY and SMNVEV (reference sequence). The DNA of the CDR3 is TGTGCCAGCGCGTCCCTGGGGAGAGAGCGGGGGGGCCCTGAGCAGTTCTTC. Its protein product is CASASLGRERGGPEQFF.

The chain joins TRBV6-6 to TRBJ1-1; TRBD1 is a possible D gene (5 bases). Per the germline V gene, CDR1 is MNHNY and CDR2 is SVGAGI (reference sequence). This CDR3 is built from 13 residues. The ends were cut back, 4 bases at V and 5 bases at J, with 11 bases in the middle. The CDR3 reads CASSSEGWTEAFF. In DNA form, the CDR3 reads TGTGCCAGCAGTTCGGAGGGGTGGACTGAAGCTTTCTTT.

The chain uses TRBV6-4 and TRBJ2-1; TRBD1 matches at 10 bases. The CDR3 sequence is 14 residues long. Germline-derived CDR1 and CDR2 are MRHNA and SNTAGT. The J segment lost 3 bases and the V segment lost 7 bases, leaving 3 bases of the junction unmatched. This CDR3 is CASTDRGLYNEQFF. CDR3 coding DNA: TGTGCCAGCACCGACAGGGGGCTCTACAATGAGCAGTTCTTC.

This chain connects TRBV14 to TRBJ1-1; 8 nucleotides align to TRBD1. The J segment lost 7 bases and the V segment lost 4 bases, leaving 5 bases of the junction unmatched. Germline V CDR1 and CDR2: SGHDN, FVKESK. CDR3 length: 13 residues. CDR3 amino acids: CASSPGTGFEAFF. The CDR3 DNA reads TGTGCCAGCAGCCCCGGGACAGGTTTTGAAGCTTTCTTT.

This chain links TRBV4-2 with TRBJ2-7, with D perhaps TRBD2 (7 bases). V lost 0 bases to trimming and J lost 7 bases, with 16 bases between them. Germline values: CDR1 LGHNA, CDR2 YNFKEQ. This CDR3 contains 15 residues. The CDR3 DNA follows: TGTGCCAGCAGCCAAGAGTGGGGGGGCCGGGATGAGCAGTACTTC. Amino acids: CASSQEWGGRDEQYF.

The rearrangement joins TRBV9 to TRBJ2-5; D is perhaps TRBD1 (6 bases). V dropped 1 base and J dropped 5 bases, with 12 bases sitting between them. This CDR3 has 14 amino acids. CDR1 and CDR2 (germline): SGDLS, YYNGEE. This chain's CDR3 is CASSVTGSPETQYF. As DNA, the CDR3 is TGTGCCAGCAGCGTAACAGGGTCCCCGGAGACCCAGTACTTC.

This chain uses TRBV28 with TRBJ1-2, with D perhaps TRBD1 (6 bases). The germline V gene encodes CDR1 MDHEN and CDR2 SYDVKM. The V gene lost 6 bases and the J gene lost 3 bases, with 20 bases spanning the gap. CDR3 length: 16 residues. CDR3 nucleotide sequence: TGTGCCAGCAGGTACTACGGGGGGGGCAGGCACTATGGCTACACCTTC. This gives the protein CASRYYGGGRHYGYTF.

The chain employs TRBV19 and TRBJ1-1; 7 nucleotides align to TRBD1. Germline V gene sequence: CDR1 LNHDA, CDR2 SQIVND (reference sequence). Trimming removed 6 bases from V and 9 bases from J; junction bases left unmatched: 7. CDR3 length equals 12 residues. The CDR3 reads CASSPTGLQAFF. The CDR3 DNA is TGTGCCAGTAGCCCGACAGGGTTGCAAGCTTTCTTT.

The CDR3 loop reads CASSQDPPYREQFF. The CDR3 DNA follows: TGTGCCAGCAGCCAAGATCCGCCCTATCGTGAGCAGTTCTTC. The chain carries TRBV4-2 and TRBJ2-1; D ambiguous. Per germline, CDR1 LGHNA and CDR2 YNFKEQ. V was clipped by 0 bases and J by 9 bases, with 12 bases between them. This CDR3 has 14 residues.

V and J are TRBV9 and TRBJ2-1; no firm D call. The germline V and J ends were trimmed by 1 base and 8 bases, with 10 bases remaining between them. Per the germline V gene, CDR1 is SGDLS and CDR2 is YYNGEE. There are 13 residues in the CDR3. CDR3 DNA: TGTGCCAGCAGCGTATTGCTAGTAGATGAGCAGTTCTTC. Its translation is CASSVLLVDEQFF.

The chain employs TRBV19 and TRBJ2-1; TRBD2 matches 10 bases. Unmatched junction bases numbered 5, after V lost 3 bases and J lost 0 bases. The CDR3 is made up of 17 amino acids. The germline V gene has CDR1 LNHDA and CDR2 SQIVND (reference sequence). The CDR3: CASSITASGSSYNEQFF. The CDR3 DNA sequence: TGTGCCAGTAGTATTACGGCTAGCGGGAGCTCCTACAATGAGCAGTTCTTC.

This sequence joins TRBV5-4 and TRBJ1-1, with D tentatively TRBD1 (5 bases). Trimming took 0 bases from V and 6 from J, leaving 9 bases between them. This CDR3 has 13 residues. Looked up from germline, CDR1 is SGHNT and CDR2 is YYREEE (reference sequence). This CDR3 reads CASSLVEGAEAFF. CDR3 nucleotides: TGTGCCAGCAGCTTGGTCGAAGGGGCTGAAGCTTTCTTT.

The chain uses TRBV7-3 and TRBJ2-7; 7 bases align to TRBD2. Germline CDR1 SGHTA, CDR2 FQGTGA. The CDR3 consists of 20 residues. The V segment lost 0 bases and the J segment 2 bases; nucleotides outside the gene matches: 19. The CDR3 DNA sequence: TGTGCCAGCAGCTTAACGGGGCGCCTTGGCGGGAGTACCGAAGCCTACGAGCAGTACTTC. Its protein product is CASSLTGRLGGSTEAYEQYF.

V usage is TRBV7-8 and J usage is TRBJ2-5, with TRBD2 as a possible D gene (5 bases). The CDR3 length is 13 residues. The V gene's germline CDR1 is SGHVS and CDR2 FQNEAQ. Trimming took 3 bases from V and 11 from J, leaving 16 bases between them. The CDR3 loop reads CASSFDWTGGQYF. The CDR3 nucleotides are TGTGCCAGCAGCTTCGACTGGACTGGCGGTCAGTACTTC.

The V gene is TRBV30, the J gene TRBJ1-1; D remains ambiguous. This CDR3 is built from 11 residues. From germline, CDR1 is GTSNPN and CDR2 SVGIG (reference sequence). Trimming took 5 bases from V and 2 from J, leaving 6 bases between them. In DNA, the CDR3 is TGTGCCTGGCAAATCAACACTGAAGCTTTCTTT. It is translated as CAWQINTEAFF. Complete variable domain (other parts from reference TRBV30 and TRBJ1-1): SQTIHQWPATLVQPVGSPLSLECTVEGTSNPNLYWYRQAAGRGLQLLFYSVGIGQISSEVPQNLSASRPQDRQFILSSKKLLLSDSGFYLCAWQINTEAFFGQGTRLTVV.

The chain couples TRBV5-1 to TRBJ1-1, with TRBD1 matching 9 bases. V gave up 4 bases and J gave up 5 bases; unmatched junction bases: 12. Per the germline V gene, CDR1 is SGHRS and CDR2 is YFSETQ. The CDR3 has 16 amino acids. In DNA form, the CDR3 reads TGCGCCAGCAGCCAACGGACAGGGGATCGGGGGACTGAAGCTTTCTTT. It encodes CASSQRTGDRGTEAFF.

In its sample, this clone was seen once. The genes are TRBV7-8 and TRBJ1-1; tentative D call: TRBD1 (6 bases). The CDR3 runs to 14 residues. Per the germline V gene, CDR1 is SGHVS and CDR2 is FQNEAQ. Trimming left V 6 bases short and J 1 base short, with 12 bases between. The CDR3 nucleotides are TGTGCCAGCAGTCCCTGGGGGCCGAACACTGAAGCTTTCTTT. As protein: CASSPWGPNTEAFF. The entire variable domain, with the rest obtained from reference TRBV7-8 and TRBJ1-1, is as follows: GAGVSQSPRYKVAKRGQDVALRCDPISGHVSLFWYQQALGQGPEFLTYFQNEAQLDKSGLPSDRFFAERPEGSVSTLKIQRTQQEDSAVYLCASSPWGPNTEAFFGQGTRLTVV.

This clone was counted between two and nine times. The rearrangement links TRBV7-3 to TRBJ1-1; D is possibly TRBD1 (5 bases). The V end was cut by 0 bases, the J end by 6 bases, with 20 bases between. CDR3 length equals 17 residues. Germline assignment: CDR1 SGHTA and CDR2 FQGTGA. CDR3 amino acids: CASSLTPSAGRRAEAFF. The CDR3 nucleotides are TGTGCCAGCAGCTTAACTCCGTCGGCAGGGAGGCGCGCTGAAGCTTTCTTT.

A note on this clone: Other nucleotide sequences in the sample specify the same CDR3. This chain connects TRBV29-1 to TRBJ1-2; D is unclear. Trimming cost V 3 bases and J 2 bases, with 7 bases left between them. Germline V lookup: CDR1 SQVTM, CDR2 ANQGSEA. This CDR3 is 12 amino acids long. DNA of the CDR3: TGCAGCGTTGACAGAGGGAACTATGGCTACACCTTC. It is translated as CSVDRGNYGYTF.

This clone was found a few times. This rearrangement joins TRBV5-8 to TRBJ1-1, with a weak D call TRBD1 (5 bases). This CDR3 comprises 13 residues. Germline V gene data show CDR1 as SGHTS and CDR2 as YDEGEE. Trimming left V 4 bases short and J 3 bases short, with 10 bases between. The CDR3: CASSLDSHTEAFF. The DNA of the CDR3 is TGTGCCAGCAGCCTTGACAGTCACACTGAAGCTTTCTTT.